This TCR beta chain stems from a study of blood T cell repertoires in COVID-19. As for the study in general: Researchers got acute and convalescent COVID-19 samples from the United States, Italy and Spain. Sources were T cells, B-cell-depleted T cells, or PBMCs; the material itself was cDNA or gDNA.

In the original analysis: Nucleated cell counts were estimated from reference gene primer amplification. The data were produced by immunoSEQ multiplex PCR, yet TCRdb's version contains in-frame clones alone and is incomplete. V, J and clone size reflect that table, while D and trimming were determined from the DNA. This table holds 35,000 to 50,000 clones, 89% found once. V lost 0 bases and J 3 bases, leaving 12 bases between the germline ends. The CDR3 extends over 15 amino acids. Germline CDR1 and CDR2: SGHNT and YYREEE (reference sequence). Sequenced sample: peripheral blood. The receptor was derived from a man between 65 and 79 years old with active COVID-19. J is TRBJ2-5 and V is TRBV5-4; D is possibly TRBD1 (6 bases). Written as DNA, the CDR3 is TGTGCCAGCAGCTTGGGGGGGCCGAGTAAAGAGACCCAGTACTTC. It codes for CASSLGGPSKETQYF.